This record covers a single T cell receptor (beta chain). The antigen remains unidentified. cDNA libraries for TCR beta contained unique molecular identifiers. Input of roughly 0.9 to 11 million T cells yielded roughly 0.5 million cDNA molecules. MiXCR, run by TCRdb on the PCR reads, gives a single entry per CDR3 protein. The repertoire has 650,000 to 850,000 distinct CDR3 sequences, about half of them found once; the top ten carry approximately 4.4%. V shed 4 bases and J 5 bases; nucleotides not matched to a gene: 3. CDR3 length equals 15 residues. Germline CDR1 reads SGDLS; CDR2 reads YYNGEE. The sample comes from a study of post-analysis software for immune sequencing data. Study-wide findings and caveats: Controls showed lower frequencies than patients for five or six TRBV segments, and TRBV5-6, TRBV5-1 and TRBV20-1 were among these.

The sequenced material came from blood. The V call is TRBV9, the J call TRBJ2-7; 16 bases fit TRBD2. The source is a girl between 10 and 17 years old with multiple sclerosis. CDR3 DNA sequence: TGTGCCAGCAGCCTAGGGACTAGCGGGAGGGACGAGCAGTACTTC. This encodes CASSLGTSGRDEQYF.